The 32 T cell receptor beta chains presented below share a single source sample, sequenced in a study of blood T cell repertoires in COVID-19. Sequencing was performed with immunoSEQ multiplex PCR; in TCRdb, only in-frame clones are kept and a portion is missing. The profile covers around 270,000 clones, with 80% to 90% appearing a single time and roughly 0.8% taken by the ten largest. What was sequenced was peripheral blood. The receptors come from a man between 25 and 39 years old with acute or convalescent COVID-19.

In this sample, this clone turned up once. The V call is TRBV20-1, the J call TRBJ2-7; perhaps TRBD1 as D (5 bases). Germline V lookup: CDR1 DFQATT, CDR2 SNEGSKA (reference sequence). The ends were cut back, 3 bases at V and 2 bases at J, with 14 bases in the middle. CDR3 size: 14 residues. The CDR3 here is CSASLGRRAYEQYF. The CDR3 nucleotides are TGCAGTGCTAGTTTGGGGCGGCGAGCCTACGAGCAGTACTTC.

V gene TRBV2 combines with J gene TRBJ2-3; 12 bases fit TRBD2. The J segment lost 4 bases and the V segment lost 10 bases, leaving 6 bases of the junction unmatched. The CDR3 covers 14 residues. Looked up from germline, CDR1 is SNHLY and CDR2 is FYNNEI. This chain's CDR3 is CATTSGGPADTQYF. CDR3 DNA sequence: TGTGCCACCACTAGCGGGGGGCCTGCAGATACGCAGTATTTT.

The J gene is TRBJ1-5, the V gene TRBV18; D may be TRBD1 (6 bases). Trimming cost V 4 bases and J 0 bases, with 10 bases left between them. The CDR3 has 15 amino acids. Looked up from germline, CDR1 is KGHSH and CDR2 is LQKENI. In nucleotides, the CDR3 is TGTGCCAGCTCACTCCAGGGGACTAGCAATCAGCCCCAGCATTTT. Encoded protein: CASSLQGTSNQPQHF.

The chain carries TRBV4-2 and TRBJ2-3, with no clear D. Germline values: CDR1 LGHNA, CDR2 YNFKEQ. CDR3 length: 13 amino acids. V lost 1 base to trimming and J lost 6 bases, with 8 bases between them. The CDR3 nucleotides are TGTGCCAGCAGCCAAGGCCGGTTCGATACGCAGTATTTT. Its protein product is CASSQGRFDTQYF.

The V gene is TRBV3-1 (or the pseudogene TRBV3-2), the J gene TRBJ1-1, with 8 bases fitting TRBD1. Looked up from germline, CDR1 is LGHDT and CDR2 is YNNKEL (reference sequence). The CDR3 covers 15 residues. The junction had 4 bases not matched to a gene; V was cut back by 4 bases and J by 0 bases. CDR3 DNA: TGTGCCAGCAGCCGGAGGGACAGGATGAACACTGAAGCTTTCTTT. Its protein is CASSRRDRMNTEAFF.

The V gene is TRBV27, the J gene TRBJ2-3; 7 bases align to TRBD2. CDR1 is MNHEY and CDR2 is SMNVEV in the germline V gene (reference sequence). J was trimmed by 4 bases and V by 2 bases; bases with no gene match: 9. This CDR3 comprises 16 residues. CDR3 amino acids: CASSLRLGAGSDTQYF. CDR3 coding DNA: TGTGCCAGCAGTTTACGCCTAGGAGCGGGGTCAGATACGCAGTATTTT.

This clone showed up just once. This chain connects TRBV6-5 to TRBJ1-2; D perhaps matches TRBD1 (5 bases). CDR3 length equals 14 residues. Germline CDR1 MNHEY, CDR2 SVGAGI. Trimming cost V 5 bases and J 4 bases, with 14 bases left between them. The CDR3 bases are TGTGCCAGCAGTATAGACAGTCGCTCCTATGGCTACACCTTC. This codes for CASSIDSRSYGYTF.

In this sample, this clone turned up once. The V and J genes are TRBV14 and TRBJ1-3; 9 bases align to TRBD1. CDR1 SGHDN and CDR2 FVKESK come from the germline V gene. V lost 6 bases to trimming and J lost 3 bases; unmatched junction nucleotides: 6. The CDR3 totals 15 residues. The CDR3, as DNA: TGTGCCAGCAGGCGTACAGGGGGCGTTGGAAACACCATATATTTT. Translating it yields CASRRTGGVGNTIYF.

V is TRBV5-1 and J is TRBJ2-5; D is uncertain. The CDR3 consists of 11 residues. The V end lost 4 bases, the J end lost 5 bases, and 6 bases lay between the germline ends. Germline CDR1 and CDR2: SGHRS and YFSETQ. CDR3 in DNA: TGCGCCAGCAGCCCCGGGGAGACCCAGTACTTC. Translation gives CASSPGETQYF.

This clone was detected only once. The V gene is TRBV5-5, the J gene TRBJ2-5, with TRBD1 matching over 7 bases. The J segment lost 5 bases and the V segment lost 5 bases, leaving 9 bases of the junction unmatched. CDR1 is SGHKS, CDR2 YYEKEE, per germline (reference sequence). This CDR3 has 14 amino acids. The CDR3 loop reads CASSALGQMETQYF. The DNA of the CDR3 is TGTGCCAGCAGTGCCCTGGGACAGATGGAGACCCAGTACTTC.

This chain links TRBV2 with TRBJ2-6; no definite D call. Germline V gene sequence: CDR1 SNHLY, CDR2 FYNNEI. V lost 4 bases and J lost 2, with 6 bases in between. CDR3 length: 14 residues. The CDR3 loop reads CASSALPGANVLTF. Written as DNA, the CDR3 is TGTGCCAGCAGTGCCCTCCCTGGGGCCAACGTCCTGACTTTC.

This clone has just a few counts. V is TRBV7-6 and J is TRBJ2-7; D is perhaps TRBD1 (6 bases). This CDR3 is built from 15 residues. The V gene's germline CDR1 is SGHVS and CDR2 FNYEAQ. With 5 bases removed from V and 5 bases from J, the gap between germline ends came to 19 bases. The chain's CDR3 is CASSRQPRTEDEQYF. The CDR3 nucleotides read TGTGCCAGCAGCCGACAGCCGAGGACAGAGGACGAGCAGTACTTC.

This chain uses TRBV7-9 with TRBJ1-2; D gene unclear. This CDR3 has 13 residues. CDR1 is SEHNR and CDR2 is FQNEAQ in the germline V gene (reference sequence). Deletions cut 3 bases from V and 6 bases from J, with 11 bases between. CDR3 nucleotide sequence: TGTGCCAGCAGCTTGGAGGCCCCGGATGGCTACACCTTC. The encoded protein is CASSLEAPDGYTF.

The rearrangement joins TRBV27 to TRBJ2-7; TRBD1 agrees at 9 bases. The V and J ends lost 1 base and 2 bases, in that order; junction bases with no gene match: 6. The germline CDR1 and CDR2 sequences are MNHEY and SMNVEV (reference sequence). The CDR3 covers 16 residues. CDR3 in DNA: TGTGCCAGCAGTTTATTCCGGACAGGGGCAACCTACGAGCAGTACTTC. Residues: CASSLFRTGATYEQYF.

This CDR3 reads CASSLALAGANEQFF. CDR3 DNA sequence: TGCGCCAGCAGCTTGGCACTAGCGGGAGCCAATGAGCAGTTCTTC. The chain carries TRBV5-1 and TRBJ2-1; 11 bases fit TRBD2. Germline-derived CDR1 and CDR2 are SGHRS and YFSETQ. The CDR3 sequence is 15 residues long. The ends lost 0 bases at V and 6 bases at J; junction bases unmatched: 2.

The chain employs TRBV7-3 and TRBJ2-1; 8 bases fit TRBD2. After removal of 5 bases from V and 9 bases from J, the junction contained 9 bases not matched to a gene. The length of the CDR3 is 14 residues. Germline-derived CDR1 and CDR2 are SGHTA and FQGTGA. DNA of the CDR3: TGTGCCAGCAGCCCCGGGACTAGGGTCGGTGAGCAGTTCTTC. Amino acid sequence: CASSPGTRVGEQFF.

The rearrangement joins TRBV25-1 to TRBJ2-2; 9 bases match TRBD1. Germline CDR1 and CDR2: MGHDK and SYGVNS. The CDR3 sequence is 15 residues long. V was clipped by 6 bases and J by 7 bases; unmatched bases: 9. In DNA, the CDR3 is TGTGCCAGCAGGTTCCGGGACAGGGAAAACGGGGAGCTGTTTTTT. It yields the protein CASRFRDRENGELFF. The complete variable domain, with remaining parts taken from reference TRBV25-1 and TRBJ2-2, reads EADIYQTPRYLVIGTGKKITLECSQTMGHDKMYWYQQDPGMELHLIHYSYGVNSTEKGDLSSESTVSRIRTEHFPLTLESARPSHTSQYLCASRFRDRENGELFFGEGSRLTVL.

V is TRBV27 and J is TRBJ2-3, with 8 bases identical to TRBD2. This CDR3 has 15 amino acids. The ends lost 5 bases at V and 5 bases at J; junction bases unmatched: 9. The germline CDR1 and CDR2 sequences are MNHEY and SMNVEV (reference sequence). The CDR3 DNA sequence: TGTGCCAGCAGTCATAGCGGGGCGCTTCGAGATACGCAGTATTTT. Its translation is CASSHSGALRDTQYF.

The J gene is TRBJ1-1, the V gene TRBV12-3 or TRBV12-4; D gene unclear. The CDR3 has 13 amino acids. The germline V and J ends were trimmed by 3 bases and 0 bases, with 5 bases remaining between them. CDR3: CASSLSLNTEAFF. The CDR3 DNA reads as TGTGCCAGCAGTTTGAGCCTGAACACTGAAGCTTTCTTT.

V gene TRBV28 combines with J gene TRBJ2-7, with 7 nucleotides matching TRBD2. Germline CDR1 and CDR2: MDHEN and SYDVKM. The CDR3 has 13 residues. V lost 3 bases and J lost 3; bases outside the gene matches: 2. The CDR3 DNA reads TGTGCCAGCAGTTTTCGGGGGGTCTACGAGCAGTACTTC. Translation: CASSFRGVYEQYF. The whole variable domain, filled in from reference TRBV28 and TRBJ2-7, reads DVKVTQSSRYLVKRTGEKVFLECVQDMDHENMFWYRQDPGLGLRLIYFSYDVKMKEKGDIPEGYSVSREKKERFSLILESASTNQTSMYLCASSFRGVYEQYFGPGTRLTVT.

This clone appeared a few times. The CDR3: CASSSERGAGNTIYF. The CDR3 DNA reads TGTGCCAGCAGTTCCGAACGGGGGGCTGGAAACACCATATATTTT. This chain links TRBV28 with TRBJ1-3, with D perhaps matching TRBD1 (5 bases). The germline V and J ends were trimmed by 4 bases and 2 bases, with 12 bases remaining between them. Germline-derived CDR1 and CDR2 are MDHEN and SYDVKM. This CDR3 has 15 residues.

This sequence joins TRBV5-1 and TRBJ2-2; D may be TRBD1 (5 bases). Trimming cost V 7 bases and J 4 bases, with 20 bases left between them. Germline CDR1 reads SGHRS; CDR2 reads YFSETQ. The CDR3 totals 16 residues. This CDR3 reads CASPDADNLFTGELFF. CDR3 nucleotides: TGCGCCAGCCCCGATGCGGACAACCTTTTCACCGGGGAGCTGTTTTTT.

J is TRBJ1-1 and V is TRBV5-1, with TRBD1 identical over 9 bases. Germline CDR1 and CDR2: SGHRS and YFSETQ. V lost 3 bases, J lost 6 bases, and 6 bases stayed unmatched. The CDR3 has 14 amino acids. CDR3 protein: CASSWRTGDPEAFF. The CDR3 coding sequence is TGCGCCAGCAGCTGGAGGACAGGGGACCCTGAAGCTTTCTTT.

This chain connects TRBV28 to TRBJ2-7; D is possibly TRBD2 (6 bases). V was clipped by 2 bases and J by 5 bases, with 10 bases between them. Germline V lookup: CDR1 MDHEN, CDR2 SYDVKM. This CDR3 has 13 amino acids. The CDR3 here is CASSLVTSHEQYF. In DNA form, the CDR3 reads TGTGCCAGCAGTTTAGTTACTAGCCACGAGCAGTACTTC.

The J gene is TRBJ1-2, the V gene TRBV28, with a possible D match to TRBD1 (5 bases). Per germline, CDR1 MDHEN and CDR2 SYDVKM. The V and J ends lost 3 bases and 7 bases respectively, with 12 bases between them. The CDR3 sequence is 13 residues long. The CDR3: CASSFQGLGGYTF. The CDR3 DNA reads TGTGCCAGCAGTTTCCAGGGCCTTGGTGGCTACACCTTC.

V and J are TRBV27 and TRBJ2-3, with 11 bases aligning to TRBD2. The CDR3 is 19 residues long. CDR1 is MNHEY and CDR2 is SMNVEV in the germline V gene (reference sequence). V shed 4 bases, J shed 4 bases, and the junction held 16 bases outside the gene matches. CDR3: CASSSISGTSGGGPDTQYF. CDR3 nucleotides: TGTGCCAGCAGTTCCATTTCCGGGACTAGCGGAGGTGGCCCAGATACGCAGTATTTT.

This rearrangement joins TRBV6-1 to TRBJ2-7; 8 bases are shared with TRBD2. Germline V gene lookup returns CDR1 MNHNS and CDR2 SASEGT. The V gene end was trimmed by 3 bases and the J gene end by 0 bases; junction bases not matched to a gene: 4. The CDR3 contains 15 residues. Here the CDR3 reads CASSEWSGSSYEQYF. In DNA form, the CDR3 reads TGTGCCAGCAGTGAGTGGAGCGGGAGCTCCTACGAGCAGTACTTC.

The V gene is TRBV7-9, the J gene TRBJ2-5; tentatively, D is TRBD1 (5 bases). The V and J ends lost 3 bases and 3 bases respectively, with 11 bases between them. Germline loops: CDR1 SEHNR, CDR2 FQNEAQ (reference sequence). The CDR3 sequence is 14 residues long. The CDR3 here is CASSFPQGKETQYF. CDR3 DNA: TGTGCCAGCAGCTTTCCCCAGGGAAAAGAGACCCAGTACTTC.

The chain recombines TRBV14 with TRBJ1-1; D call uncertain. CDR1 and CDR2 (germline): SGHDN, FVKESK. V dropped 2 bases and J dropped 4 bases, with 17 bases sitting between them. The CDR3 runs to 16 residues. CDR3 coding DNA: TGTGCCAGCAGCCAATATGGACGGATTGGAGGCACTGAAGCTTTCTTT. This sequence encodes CASSQYGRIGGTEAFF.

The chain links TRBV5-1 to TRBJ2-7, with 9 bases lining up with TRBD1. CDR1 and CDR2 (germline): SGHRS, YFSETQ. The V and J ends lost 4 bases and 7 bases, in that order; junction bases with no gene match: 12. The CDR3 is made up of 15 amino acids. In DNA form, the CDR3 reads TGCGCCAGCAGCATCCCCGGGACAGGGAGTCCTGAGCAGTACTTC. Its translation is CASSIPGTGSPEQYF.

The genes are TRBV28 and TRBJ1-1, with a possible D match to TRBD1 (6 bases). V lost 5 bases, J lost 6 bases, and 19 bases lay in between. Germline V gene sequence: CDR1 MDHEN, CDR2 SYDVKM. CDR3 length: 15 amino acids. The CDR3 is CASSPPPGHASEAFF. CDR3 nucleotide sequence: TGTGCCAGCAGTCCCCCCCCGGGACATGCGTCTGAAGCTTTCTTT. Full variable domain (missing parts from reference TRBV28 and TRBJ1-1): DVKVTQSSRYLVKRTGEKVFLECVQDMDHENMFWYRQDPGLGLRLIYFSYDVKMKEKGDIPEGYSVSREKKERFSLILESASTNQTSMYLCASSPPPGHASEAFFGQGTRLTVV.

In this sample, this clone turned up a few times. CDR3 sequence (DNA): TGTGCCAGCAGTTACCAACTAGCGGGGAACACCGGGGAGCTGTTTTTT. This codes for CASSYQLAGNTGELFF. The chain employs TRBV6-6 and TRBJ2-2; 9 bases align to TRBD2. V lost 2 bases and J lost 1; bases outside the gene matches: 2. The CDR3 is 16 amino acids. Germline CDR1 MNHNY, CDR2 SVGAGI (reference sequence).